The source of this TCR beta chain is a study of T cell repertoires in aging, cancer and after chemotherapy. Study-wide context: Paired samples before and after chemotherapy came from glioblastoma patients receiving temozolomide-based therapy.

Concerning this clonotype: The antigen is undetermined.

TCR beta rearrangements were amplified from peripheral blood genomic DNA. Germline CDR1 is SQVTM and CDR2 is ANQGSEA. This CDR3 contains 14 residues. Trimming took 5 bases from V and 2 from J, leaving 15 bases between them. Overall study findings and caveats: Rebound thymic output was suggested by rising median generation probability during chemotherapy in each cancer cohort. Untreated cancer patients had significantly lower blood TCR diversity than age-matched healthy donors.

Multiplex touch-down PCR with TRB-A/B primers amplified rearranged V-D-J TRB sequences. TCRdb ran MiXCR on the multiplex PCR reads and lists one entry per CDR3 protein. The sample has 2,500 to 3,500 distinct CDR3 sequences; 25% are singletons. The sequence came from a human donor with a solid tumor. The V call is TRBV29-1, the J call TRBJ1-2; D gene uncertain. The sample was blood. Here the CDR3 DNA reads TGCAGCGTTCTCCCCCATAGGACGAACTATGGCTACACCTTC. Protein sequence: CSVLPHRTNYGYTF.